Listed below are T cell receptor beta chains from one sample, sequenced in a study of PD-1 blockade in mismatch repair-deficient tumors. Libraries were prepared by immunoSEQ multiplex PCR; TCRdb keeps only in-frame clonotypes and omits some of them. In the table there are approximately 100,000 clones, 82% of which are singletons. The sample was peripheral blood, taken roughly 35 weeks after starting pembrolizumab. These receptors were taken from an adult with mismatch repair-deficient cancer. Each CDR3 is given with its conserved first and last residue. The D gene is left open where the match is weak. Some rows mark clone size as missing; the rest say once, few, many or name a class of expanded clone.

V: TRBV5-4
size: NA
J: TRBJ2-3
D: NA
CDR3: CASSLGSTDTQYF
DNA: TGTGCCAGCAGCCTGGGGAGCACAGATACGCAGTATTTT

V: TRBV27
size: NA
J: TRBJ2-7
D: NA
CDR3: CASSSRPGHLYEQYF
DNA: TGTGCCAGCAGTTCTCGACCGGGACACCTCTACGAGCAGTACTTC

V: TRBV27
size: NA
J: TRBJ2-1
D: TRBD2
CDR3: CASSLTLGTTRGFF
DNA: TGTGCCAGCAGTTTAACCCTTGGGACTACACGGGGGTTCTTC

V: TRBV2
size: NA
J: TRBJ1-1
D: NA
CDR3: CASKGWRATEAFF
DNA: TGTGCCAGTAAGGGGTGGAGGGCCACTGAAGCTTTCTTT

V: TRBV7-2
size: NA
J: TRBJ1-4
D: TRBD1
CDR3: CASSLRTGREKLFF
DNA: TGTGCCAGCAGCTTAAGGACAGGGCGTGAAAAACTGTTTTTT

V: TRBV5-4
size: NA
J: TRBJ2-3
D: NA
CDR3: CASSLGLDTQYF
DNA: TGTGCCAGCAGCTTGGGTCTAGATACGCAGTATTTT

V: TRBV19
size: NA
J: TRBJ1-2
D: NA
CDR3: CASSITGTRGKEDGYTF
DNA: TGTGCCAGTAGTATCACCGGGACACGGGGCAAGGAAGATGGCTACACCTTC

V: TRBV21-1
size: NA
J: TRBJ2-1
D: NA
CDR3: CASRMAGERDNEQFF
DNA: TGTGCCAGCAGAATGGCGGGAGAGAGAGACAATGAGCAGTTCTTC

V: TRBV2
size: NA
J: TRBJ2-7
D: NA
CDR3: CASAVSYEQYF
DNA: TGTGCCAGCGCGGTCTCCTACGAGCAGTACTTC

V: TRBV5-3
size: NA
J: TRBJ1-1
D: TRBD1
CDR3: CARSLGTGRRGVNTEAFF
DNA: TGTGCCAGAAGCTTGGGGACAGGGAGAAGGGGGGTGAACACTGAAGCTTTCTTT

V: TRBV19
size: few
J: TRBJ2-1
D: NA
CDR3: CASSISNEQFF
DNA: TGTGCCAGTAGTATTAGTAATGAGCAGTTCTTC

V: TRBV7-2
size: NA
J: TRBJ2-7
D: TRBD2
CDR3: CASSLGTSGRYEQYF
DNA: TGTGCCAGCAGCTTAGGGACTAGCGGGAGGTACGAGCAGTACTTC

V: TRBV11-2
size: NA
J: TRBJ2-1
D: TRBD1
CDR3: CASSAGTGQFF
DNA: TGTGCCAGCAGCGCCGGGACAGGGCAGTTCTTC

V: TRBV5-1
size: NA
J: TRBJ1-5
D: NA
CDR3: CASRPGVGQPQHF
DNA: TGCGCCAGCAGACCAGGGGTTGGTCAGCCCCAGCATTTT

V: TRBV5-1
size: NA
J: TRBJ2-5
D: TRBD1
CDR3: CASSFYGTEETQYF
DNA: TGCGCCAGCAGCTTTTACGGGACAGAAGAGACCCAGTACTTC

V: TRBV6-5
size: NA
J: TRBJ1-2
D: NA
CDR3: CGAGGRLSGYTF
DNA: TGTGGAGCGGGTGGCAGGCTCTCTGGCTACACCTTC

V: TRBV28
size: NA
J: TRBJ2-7
D: NA
CDR3: CASSLGNEQYF
DNA: TGTGCCAGCAGTTTAGGGAACGAGCAGTACTTC

V: TRBV7-9
size: NA
J: TRBJ2-3
D: TRBD2
CDR3: CASSPRTSGGSRDTQYF
DNA: TGTGCCAGCAGCCCGAGGACTAGCGGGGGATCCCGAGATACGCAGTATTTT

V: TRBV7-2
size: NA
J: TRBJ2-7
D: TRBD2
CDR3: CASSKNSGAAYEQYF
DNA: TGTGCCAGCAGCAAAAATAGCGGGGCTGCCTACGAGCAGTACTTC

V: TRBV7-9
size: NA
J: TRBJ1-1
D: NA
CDR3: CASSSLLGTNTEAFF
DNA: TGTGCCAGCAGCTCCCTTTTAGGGACGAACACTGAAGCTTTCTTT

V: TRBV30
size: once
J: TRBJ2-7
D: NA
CDR3: CAWSVGTYEQYF
DNA: TGTGCCTGGAGTGTAGGCACCTACGAGCAGTACTTC

V: TRBV11-2
size: NA
J: TRBJ2-7
D: NA
CDR3: CASSIQGYEQYF
DNA: TGTGCCAGCAGCATACAGGGTTACGAGCAGTACTTC

V: TRBV19
size: NA
J: TRBJ2-1
D: NA
CDR3: CASSISGSKSYNEQFF
DNA: TGTGCCAGTAGTATTTCGGGGTCGAAGTCCTACAATGAGCAGTTCTTC

V: TRBV19
size: NA
J: TRBJ2-7
D: TRBD1
CDR3: CASNQVGQGYEQYF
DNA: TGTGCCAGTAACCAAGTGGGACAGGGCTACGAGCAGTACTTC

V: TRBV5-6
size: NA
J: TRBJ2-5
D: TRBD2
CDR3: CASSGVGLAGQETQYF
DNA: TGTGCCAGCAGCGGAGTGGGGCTAGCGGGGCAAGAGACCCAGTACTTC

V: TRBV7-8
size: NA
J: TRBJ2-7
D: NA
CDR3: CASSAVIYEQYF
DNA: TGTGCCAGCAGCGCCGTAATCTACGAGCAGTACTTC

V: TRBV7-8
size: NA
J: TRBJ2-3
D: NA
CDR3: CASSLDLGADTQYF
DNA: TGTGCCAGCAGCTTAGATTTGGGGGCAGATACGCAGTATTTT

V: TRBV30
size: NA
J: TRBJ1-2
D: NA
CDR3: CASPRRVYGYTF
DNA: TGTGCCTCCCCCAGGAGGGTCTATGGCTACACCTTC

V: TRBV5-6
size: NA
J: TRBJ1-3
D: NA
CDR3: CASRKEAGNTIYF
DNA: TGTGCCAGCAGGAAAGAGGCTGGAAACACCATATATTTT

V: TRBV10-3
size: NA
J: TRBJ1-4
D: NA
CDR3: CAISDGEGLFF
DNA: TGTGCCATCAGTGATGGCGAGGGACTGTTTTTT

V: TRBV6-1
size: once
J: TRBJ2-3
D: TRBD2
CDR3: CASSEGRLAGRRADTQYF
DNA: TGTGCCAGCAGTGAAGGGCGACTAGCGGGGAGGAGAGCCGATACGCAGTATTTT

V: TRBV4-2
size: NA
J: TRBJ2-7
D: NA
CDR3: CASSQEWTVTYEQYF
DNA: TGTGCCAGCAGCCAAGAGTGGACAGTAACCTACGAGCAGTACTTC

V: TRBV5-6
size: NA
J: TRBJ2-5
D: NA
CDR3: CASSQLGAETQYF
DNA: TGTGCCAGCAGCCAGTTGGGGGCAGAGACCCAGTACTTC

V: TRBV11-2
size: NA
J: TRBJ2-7
D: NA
CDR3: CASSSGPLGSYEQYF
DNA: TGTGCCAGCAGCTCCGGGCCCCTGGGCTCCTACGAGCAGTACTTC

V: TRBV2
size: NA
J: TRBJ2-7
D: TRBD2
CDR3: CASEGRAYEQYF
DNA: TGTGCCAGCGAAGGGAGGGCCTACGAGCAGTACTTC

V: TRBV12-5
size: NA
J: TRBJ1-1
D: NA
CDR3: CASAWGQGEAFF
DNA: TGTGCTAGTGCCTGGGGCCAGGGCGAAGCTTTCTTT

V: TRBV7-2
size: once
J: TRBJ2-7
D: NA
CDR3: CASSSAKTANYEQYF
DNA: TGTGCCAGCAGCTCCGCGAAGACAGCTAACTACGAGCAGTACTTC

V: TRBV5-1
size: NA
J: TRBJ2-5
D: NA
CDR3: CASSLATGKETQYF
DNA: TGCGCCAGCAGCTTGGCCACAGGAAAAGAGACCCAGTACTTC

V: TRBV27
size: NA
J: TRBJ1-2
D: TRBD1
CDR3: CASKSQGTYGYTF
DNA: TGTGCCAGCAAATCACAGGGGACGTATGGCTACACCTTC

V: TRBV11-2
size: NA
J: TRBJ2-1
D: NA
CDR3: CASSPWLAGGSYNEQFF
DNA: TGTGCCAGCAGCCCCTGGCTAGCAGGAGGATCCTACAATGAGCAGTTCTTC

V: TRBV9
size: NA
J: TRBJ2-3
D: TRBD2
CDR3: CASSPSGAGADTQYF
DNA: TGTGCCAGCAGCCCGAGCGGGGCGGGAGCAGATACGCAGTATTTT

V: TRBV29-1
size: NA
J: TRBJ2-5
D: TRBD1
CDR3: CSGNRGQETQYF
DNA: TGCAGCGGCAACAGGGGGCAGGAGACCCAGTACTTC

V: TRBV6-5
size: once
J: TRBJ2-7
D: TRBD1
CDR3: CASSPDRAEQYF
DNA: TGTGCCAGCAGTCCCGACAGGGCCGAGCAGTACTTC

V: TRBV19
size: NA
J: TRBJ1-1
D: NA
CDR3: CASSGSGSSTEAFF
DNA: TGTGCCAGTAGTGGGTCAGGGTCGAGCACTGAAGCTTTCTTT

V: TRBV9
size: NA
J: TRBJ2-1
D: NA
CDR3: CASSPSAVYNEQFF
DNA: TGTGCCAGCAGCCCCTCCGCTGTCTACAATGAGCAGTTCTTC

V: TRBV5-1
size: NA
J: TRBJ1-1
D: NA
CDR3: CASSPGTEAFF
DNA: TGCGCCAGCAGCCCGGGTACTGAAGCTTTCTTT

V: TRBV7-9
size: NA
J: TRBJ1-1
D: NA
CDR3: CASTPGEGEMPTEAFF
DNA: TGTGCCAGCACTCCCGGAGAGGGGGAAATGCCCACTGAAGCTTTCTTT

V: TRBV6-6
size: NA
J: TRBJ1-1
D: TRBD1
CDR3: CASSYRTGKTEAFF
DNA: TGTGCCAGCAGTTACAGGACAGGGAAGACTGAAGCTTTCTTT